This T cell receptor (beta chain) was observed in a study of CD8 T cells in Susac syndrome. Reverse transcription of about 0.5 to 1 ug RNA used random hexamers. With immunoSEQ multiplex PCR, TCR beta CDR3 was amplified across 54 Vbeta and 13 Jbeta. One entry per CDR3 protein results from TCRdb running MiXCR on the immunoSEQ multiplex PCR reads. Of approximately 180,000 distinct CDR3 sequences listed, under 97% are singletons. Peripheral blood CD8+ and CD4+ T cells were profiled by TCR beta sequencing. Each multiple sclerosis control was a treatment-naive patient with relapsing-remitting disease that was either stable or active. The TEMRA cells underwent FACS enrichment, while the CD8+ and CD4+ T cells underwent negative isolation. Sequencing input: CD4+ T cells from PBMCs. This sequence originates from a human donor with multiple sclerosis.

In nucleotides, the CDR3 is TGTGCCAGCAGCTCGGGAGCGGCAAAAGAGACCCAGTACTTC. Translation gives CASSSGAAKETQYF. V usage is TRBV5-4 and J usage is TRBJ2-5, with a weak D call TRBD2 (6 bases). CDR1 is SGHNT and CDR2 is YYREEE in the germline V gene (reference sequence). The V end lost 3 bases, the J end lost 3 bases, and 12 bases lay between the germline ends. There are 14 residues in the CDR3. The full variable domain, its missing parts supplied by reference TRBV5-4 and TRBJ2-5, is ETGVTQSPTHLIKTRGQQVTLRCSSQSGHNTVSWYQQALGQGPQFIFQYYREEENGRGNFPPRFSGLQFPNYSSELNVNALELDDSALYLCASSSGAAKETQYFGPGTRLLVL.